This T cell receptor beta chain was captured in a study of blood T cell repertoires in COVID-19. The table came from immunoSEQ multiplex PCR; TCRdb's copy has only in-frame clones and leaves some out. The data hold around 110,000 clones, with about nine tenths observed a single time. Germline V gives CDR1 SGHRS, CDR2 YFSETQ. The CDR3 extends over 14 amino acids. The V gene lost 0 bases and the J gene lost 6 bases, with 7 bases spanning the gap. The sequencing sample was made of peripheral blood. This chain joins TRBV5-1 and TRBJ1-6; the D gene is possibly TRBD1 (5 bases). The TCR comes from a human donor with active COVID-19. The donor label of this sample is uncertain. CDR3 loop: CASSLETVNSPLHF. Written as DNA, the CDR3 is TGCGCCAGCAGCTTGGAGACAGTTAATTCACCCCTCCACTTT.